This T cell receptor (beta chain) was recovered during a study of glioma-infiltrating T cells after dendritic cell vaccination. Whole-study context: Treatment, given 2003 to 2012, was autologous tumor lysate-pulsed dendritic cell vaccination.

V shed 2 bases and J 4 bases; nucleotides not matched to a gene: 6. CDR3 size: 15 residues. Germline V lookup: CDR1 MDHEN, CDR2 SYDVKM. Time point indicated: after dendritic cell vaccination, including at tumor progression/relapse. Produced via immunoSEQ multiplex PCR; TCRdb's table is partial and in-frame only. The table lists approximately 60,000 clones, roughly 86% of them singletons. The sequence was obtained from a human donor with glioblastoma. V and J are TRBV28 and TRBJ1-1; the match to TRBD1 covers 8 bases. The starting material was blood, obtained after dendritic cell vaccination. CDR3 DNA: TGTGCCAGCAGTTTAACCAGGGGGCTTTCCACTGAAGCTTTCTTT. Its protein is CASSLTRGLSTEAFF.